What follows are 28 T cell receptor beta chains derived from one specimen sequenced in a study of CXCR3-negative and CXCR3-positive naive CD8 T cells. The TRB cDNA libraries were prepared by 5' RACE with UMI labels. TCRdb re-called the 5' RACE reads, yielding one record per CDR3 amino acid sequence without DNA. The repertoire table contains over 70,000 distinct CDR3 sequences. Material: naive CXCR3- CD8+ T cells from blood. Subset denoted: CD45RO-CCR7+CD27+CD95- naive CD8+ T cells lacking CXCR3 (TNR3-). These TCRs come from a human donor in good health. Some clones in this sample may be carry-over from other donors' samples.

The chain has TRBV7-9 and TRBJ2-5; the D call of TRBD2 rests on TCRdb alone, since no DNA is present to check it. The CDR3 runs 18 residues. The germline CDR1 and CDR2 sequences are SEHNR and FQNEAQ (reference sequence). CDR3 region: CVSSLFFVATGLWETQYF.

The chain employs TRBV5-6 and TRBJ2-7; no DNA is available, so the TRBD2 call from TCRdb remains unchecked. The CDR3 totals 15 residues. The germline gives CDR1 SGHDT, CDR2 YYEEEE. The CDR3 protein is CASSWSAGGPRERYF.

CDR3 loop: CASGAGPWGELFF. The V call is TRBV12-3 or TRBV12-4, the J call TRBJ2-2; TCRdb's D call of TRBD1 is untestable without DNA. The CDR3 extends over 13 amino acids.

CDR3 loop: CASSLSQVYNEQFF. J is TRBJ2-1 and V is TRBV5-1. Germline loops: CDR1 SGHRS, CDR2 YFSETQ. This CDR3 has 14 residues.

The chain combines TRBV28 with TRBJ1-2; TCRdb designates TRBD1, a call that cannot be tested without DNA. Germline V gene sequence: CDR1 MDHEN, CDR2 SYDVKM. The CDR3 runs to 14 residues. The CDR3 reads CASSLSGGHGGYTF.

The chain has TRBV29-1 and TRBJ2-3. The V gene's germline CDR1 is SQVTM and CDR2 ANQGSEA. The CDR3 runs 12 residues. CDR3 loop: CSVDTTTDMQYF.

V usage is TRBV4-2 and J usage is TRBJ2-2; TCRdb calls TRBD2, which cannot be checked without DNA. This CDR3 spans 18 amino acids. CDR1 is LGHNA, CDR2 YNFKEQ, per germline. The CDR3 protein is CASSQRGLAGANTGELFF.

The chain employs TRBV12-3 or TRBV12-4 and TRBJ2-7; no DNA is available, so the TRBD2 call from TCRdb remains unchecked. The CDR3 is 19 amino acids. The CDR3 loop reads CASSFAKGVAGWNSYEQYF.

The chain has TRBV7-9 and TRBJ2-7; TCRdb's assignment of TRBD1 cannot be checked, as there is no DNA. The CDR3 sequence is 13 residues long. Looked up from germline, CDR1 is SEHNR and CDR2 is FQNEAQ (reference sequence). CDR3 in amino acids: CASSFSQGHEQYF.

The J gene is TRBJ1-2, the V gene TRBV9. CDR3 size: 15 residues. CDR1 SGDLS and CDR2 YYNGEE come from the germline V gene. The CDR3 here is CASSPGGEPNYGYTF.

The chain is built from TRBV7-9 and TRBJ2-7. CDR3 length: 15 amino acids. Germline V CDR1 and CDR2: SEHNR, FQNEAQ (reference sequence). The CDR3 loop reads CASSNLRRGPYEQYF. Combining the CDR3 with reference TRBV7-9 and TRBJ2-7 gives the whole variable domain DTGVSQNPRHKITKRGQNVTFRCDPISEHNRLYWYRQTLGQGPEFLTYFQNEAQLEKSRLLSDRFSAERPKGSFSTLEIQRTEQGDSAMYLCASSNLRRGPYEQYFGPGTRLTVT.

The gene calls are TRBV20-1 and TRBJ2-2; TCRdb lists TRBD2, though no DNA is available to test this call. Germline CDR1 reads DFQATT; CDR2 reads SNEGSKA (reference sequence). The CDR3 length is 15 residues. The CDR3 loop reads CSAHRAGVITGELFF.

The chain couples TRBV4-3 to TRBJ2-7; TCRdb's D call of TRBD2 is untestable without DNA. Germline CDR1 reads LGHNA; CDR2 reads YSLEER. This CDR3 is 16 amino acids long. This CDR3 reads CASSQDRGTPTYEQYF.

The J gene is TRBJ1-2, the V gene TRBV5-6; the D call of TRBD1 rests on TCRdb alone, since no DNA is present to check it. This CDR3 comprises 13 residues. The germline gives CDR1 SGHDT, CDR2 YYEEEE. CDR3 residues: CASSLFVGDGYTF.

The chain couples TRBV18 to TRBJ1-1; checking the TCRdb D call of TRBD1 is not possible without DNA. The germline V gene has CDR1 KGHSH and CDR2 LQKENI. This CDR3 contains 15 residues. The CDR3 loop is CASSTGTGWGTEAFF.

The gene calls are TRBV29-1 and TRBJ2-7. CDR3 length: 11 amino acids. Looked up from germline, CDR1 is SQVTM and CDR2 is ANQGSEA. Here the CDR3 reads CSALSMGEQYF.

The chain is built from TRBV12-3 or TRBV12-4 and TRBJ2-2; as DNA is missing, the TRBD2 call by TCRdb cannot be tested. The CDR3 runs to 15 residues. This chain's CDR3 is CASSLLGAGTGELFF.

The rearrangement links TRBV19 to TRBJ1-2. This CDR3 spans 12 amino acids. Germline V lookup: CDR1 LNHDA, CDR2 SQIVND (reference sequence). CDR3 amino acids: CASRAGIYGYTF.

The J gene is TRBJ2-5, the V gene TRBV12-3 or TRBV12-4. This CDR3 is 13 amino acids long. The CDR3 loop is CASSSDLQETQYF.

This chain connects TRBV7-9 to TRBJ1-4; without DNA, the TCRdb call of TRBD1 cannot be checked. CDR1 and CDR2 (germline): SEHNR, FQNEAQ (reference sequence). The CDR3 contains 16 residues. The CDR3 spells CASSGAGAAGNEKLFF.

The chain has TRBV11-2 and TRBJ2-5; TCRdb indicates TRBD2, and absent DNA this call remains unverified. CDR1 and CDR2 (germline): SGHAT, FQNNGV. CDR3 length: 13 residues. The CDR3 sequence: CASSLSPAKTQYF. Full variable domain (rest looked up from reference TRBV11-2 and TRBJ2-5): EAGVAQSPRYKIIEKRQSVAFWCNPISGHATLYWYQQILGQGPKLLIQFQNNGVVDDSQLPKDRFSAERLKGVDSTLKIQPAKLEDSAVYLCASSLSPAKTQYFGPGTRLLVL.

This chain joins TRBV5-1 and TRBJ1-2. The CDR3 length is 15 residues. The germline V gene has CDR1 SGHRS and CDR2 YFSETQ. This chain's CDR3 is CASSLGDETFYGYTF. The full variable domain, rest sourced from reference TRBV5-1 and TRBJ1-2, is KAGVTQTPRYLIKTRGQQVTLSCSPISGHRSVSWYQQTPGQGLQFLFEYFSETQRNKGNFPGRFSGRQFSNSRSEMNVSTLELGDSALYLCASSLGDETFYGYTFGSGTRLTVV.

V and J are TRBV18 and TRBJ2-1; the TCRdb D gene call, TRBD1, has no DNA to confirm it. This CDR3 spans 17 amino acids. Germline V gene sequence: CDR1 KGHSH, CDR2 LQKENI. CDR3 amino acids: CASSPGTGVGTLDEQFF.

CDR3 sequence: CATRLVNEQYF. The rearrangement joins TRBV2 to TRBJ2-7; there is no DNA to check the TCRdb D call of TRBD2. There are 11 residues in the CDR3. Per the germline V gene, CDR1 is SNHLY and CDR2 is FYNNEI.

The CDR3 region is CASSQDLGSGANVLTF. The chain combines TRBV4-3 with TRBJ2-6. Germline CDR1 is LGHNA and CDR2 is YSLEER. This CDR3 region has 16 residues.

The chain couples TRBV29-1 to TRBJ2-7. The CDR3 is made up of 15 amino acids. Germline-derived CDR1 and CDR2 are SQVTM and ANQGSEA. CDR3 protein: CSVEAGPAGDYEQYF.

The CDR3 is CASRDAGTGNTGELFF. V usage is TRBV7-2 and J usage is TRBJ2-2; TCRdb picks TRBD1, but there is no DNA to check that call. Per the germline V gene, CDR1 is SGHTA and CDR2 is FQGNSA. This CDR3 has 16 residues.

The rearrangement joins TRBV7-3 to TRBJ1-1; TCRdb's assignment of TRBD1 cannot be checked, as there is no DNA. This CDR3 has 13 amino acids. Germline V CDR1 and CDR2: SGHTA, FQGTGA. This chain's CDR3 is CASSYDRGAEAFF.